Listed below are T cell receptor beta chains from one sample, sequenced in a study of cytomegalovirus exposure and HLA in healthy donors. Produced via immunoSEQ multiplex PCR; TCRdb's table is partial and in-frame only. This table holds approximately 240,000 clones, 82% found once. The material sequenced was PBMCs. The receptors were sampled from a woman aged 40 to 49 in good health and CMV-seropositive. The CDR3 runs from the conserved cysteine through the conserved F or W. Fields, in order: clone size, D gene, V gene, J gene, CDR3 DNA, CDR3 protein. D genes are given only for firm matches. Not all rows give a size; the values are once, few, many and, for expanded clones, a class.

NA	NA	TRBV12-2	TRBJ2-7	TGTGCAAGTCGCTTAATAACGGGACAGATGAGCTCCTACGAGCAGTACTTC	CASRLITGQMSSYEQYF
NA	NA	TRBV18	TRBJ1-2	TGTGCCAGCTCACCACCGTCAGGCTATGGCTACACCTTC	CASSPPSGYGYTF
NA	TRBD1	TRBV7-2	TRBJ2-5	TGTGCCAGCAGACCGCGGACAGGGGGCGGGGAGACCCAGTACTTC	CASRPRTGGGETQYF
NA	TRBD2	TRBV6-1	TRBJ2-7	TGTGCCAGCAGTGAAGAGATCCTAGCGGGGGCCTACGAGCAGTACTTC	CASSEEILAGAYEQYF
NA	TRBD1	TRBV5-1	TRBJ1-2	TGCGCCAGCAGCTGGGGGGAGACAGGGGGCTATGGCTACACCTTC	CASSWGETGGYGYTF
once	NA	TRBV30	TRBJ2-7	TGTGCCTGGAGCATGGGGAGCTCCTACGAGCAGTACTTC	CAWSMGSSYEQYF
NA	NA	TRBV13	TRBJ1-2	TGTGCCAGCAGCTTAGCCCGAGGGAGTTATAGTGGAGGCTACACCTTC	CASSLARGSYSGGYTF
NA	TRBD1	TRBV28	TRBJ2-2	TGTGCCAGCAAAACAGGGGGGCGGACCGGGGAGCTGTTTTTT	CASKTGGRTGELFF
NA	TRBD1	TRBV25-1	TRBJ1-1	TGTGCCAGCAGTGGCCTTACAGGGGGCACTGAAGCTTTCTTT	CASSGLTGGTEAFF
NA	NA	TRBV19	TRBJ1-1	TGTGCCAGTAGTATCCTGGGACATCTTTGGAACACTGAAGCTTTCTTT	CASSILGHLWNTEAFF
NA	NA	TRBV6-1	TRBJ1-2	TGTGCCAGCAGTGGGGGCAGGAACTATGGCTACACCTTC	CASSGGRNYGYTF
NA	NA	TRBV30	TRBJ2-1	TGTGCCTGGAGCAACGAAAGGGGTTACAATGAGCAGTTCTTC	CAWSNERGYNEQFF
few	TRBD1	TRBV7-2	TRBJ2-2	TGTGCCAGCAGGGGACAGGAGAGGTCCGGGGAGCTGTTTTTT	CASRGQERSGELFF
NA	NA	TRBV7-9	TRBJ1-3	TGTGCCAGCAGCCCCCGAGGGTTATATGCAAACACCATATATTTT	CASSPRGLYANTIYF
NA	NA	TRBV10-3	TRBJ2-7	TGTGCCACCACTGGGACTTGGAATTCCTACGAGCAGTACTTC	CATTGTWNSYEQYF
NA	NA	TRBV6-1	TRBJ1-4	TGTGCCAGCAGCCTCGGCGGATTTAATGAAAAACTGTTTTTT	CASSLGGFNEKLFF
NA	TRBD2	TRBV6-5	TRBJ2-7	TGTGCCAGCAGTTCTATCCGGGGGGGCTCCTACGAGCAGTACTTC	CASSSIRGGSYEQYF
NA	NA	TRBV19	TRBJ2-3	TGTGCCAGTAGTATGGCGGGGTACAGCAATCAGCCCCAGTATTTT	CASSMAGYSNQPQYF
NA	TRBD1	TRBV7-9	TRBJ1-2	TGTGCCAGCAGCACCGGACAGGGGAACTATGGCTACACCTTC	CASSTGQGNYGYTF
few	TRBD2	TRBV7-8	TRBJ2-1	TGTGCCAGCACCTATGGTCGGACTAGCGGGAGAAATGAGCAGTTCTTC	CASTYGRTSGRNEQFF
NA	NA	TRBV6-6	TRBJ2-7	TGTGCCAGCAGTCTCAGGGGGGAATCCTACGAGCAGTACTTC	CASSLRGESYEQYF
NA	NA	TRBV4-2	TRBJ1-1	TGTGCCAGCAGCCTCCTCAGGGGTGACACTGAAGCTTTCTTT	CASSLLRGDTEAFF
NA	NA	TRBV25-1	TRBJ2-7	TGTGCCAGCATTGGGGTGTTGGGAGGTCGGAGCTACGAGCAGTACTTC	CASIGVLGGRSYEQYF
NA	NA	TRBV18	TRBJ2-7	TGTGCCAGCTCCGTTGACAGGTACGAGCAGTACTTC	CASSVDRYEQYF
NA	NA	TRBV9	TRBJ2-1	TGTGCCAGCAGCGCCCACGGGGGAGGAGGCTCCTACAATGAGCAGTTCTTC	CASSAHGGGGSYNEQFF
NA	TRBD1	TRBV5-1	TRBJ1-1	TGCGCCAGCAGCCCGTGGGGACAGGGTGGAACTGAAGCTTTCTTT	CASSPWGQGGTEAFF
NA	TRBD2	TRBV6-1	TRBJ2-1	TGTGCCAGCAGTGAAAAGCGGGAGTATGTTTATAATGAGCAGTTCTTC	CASSEKREYVYNEQFF
NA	NA	TRBV7-7	TRBJ1-1	TGTGCTAGCAGCCGCGGGCCGGGGTCCACTGAAGCTTTCTTT	CASSRGPGSTEAFF
few	NA	TRBV6-1	TRBJ1-1	TGTGCCAGCAGTGAAGCTTGGCGGGAAAACACTGAAGCTTTCTTT	CASSEAWRENTEAFF
few	NA	TRBV7-9	TRBJ2-3	TGTGCCAGCACCCCAGGAGCGCGGCTCGGGAGTCTTGAAGGAGATACGCAGTATTTT	CASTPGARLGSLEGDTQYF
NA	TRBD1	TRBV19	TRBJ2-3	TGTGCCAGTAGCCGAGACAGGGACAACACAGATACGCAGTATTTT	CASSRDRDNTDTQYF
NA	NA	TRBV19	TRBJ1-5	TGTGCCAGTAGTAGTCCCCAGACCCAGCATTTT	CASSSPQTQHF
NA	TRBD1	TRBV15	TRBJ1-2	TGTGCCACCAGCAGATCGCGGCAGGGGGTAAACTATGGCTACACCTTC	CATSRSRQGVNYGYTF
NA	TRBD2	TRBV4-1	TRBJ2-1	TGCGCCAGCAGCCAAGACAGCGGGAGCTACAATGAGCAGTTCTTC	CASSQDSGSYNEQFF
NA	NA	TRBV5-8	TRBJ2-7	TGTGCCAGCAGCTACAGGGACCGCTTAGCCTACGAGCAGTACTTC	CASSYRDRLAYEQYF
NA	TRBD1	TRBV2	TRBJ2-7	TGTGCCAGCAGTGGGACAGGGGGCACCTACGAGCAGTACTTC	CASSGTGGTYEQYF
NA	TRBD2	TRBV5-5	TRBJ2-7	TGTGCCAGCAGCTCACTAGCGGGCGGTACCTACGAGCAGTACTTC	CASSSLAGGTYEQYF
NA	NA	TRBV9	TRBJ2-1	TGTGCCAGCAGCGGAGGCGACCGATACAATGAGCAGTTCTTC	CASSGGDRYNEQFF
few	NA	TRBV2	TRBJ2-3	TGTGCCAGCAGTGACTTCAGGGGCGCAGATACGCAGTATTTT	CASSDFRGADTQYF
NA	NA	TRBV27	TRBJ1-1	TGTGCCAGCAGTGAACTTGACAGGTCTGAAGCTTTCTTT	CASSELDRSEAFF
few	NA	TRBV11-2	TRBJ2-7	TGTGCCAGCAGCTGGTCCAGGGGGGCCTACGAGCAGTACTTC	CASSWSRGAYEQYF
NA	TRBD1	TRBV6-5	TRBJ1-4	TGTGCCAGCGGTGACAGGGGACCTGAAAAACTGTTTTTT	CASGDRGPEKLFF
once	NA	TRBV2	TRBJ2-5	TGTGCCAGCAGAACAGCGGAAGGCGGGACCCAGTACTTC	CASRTAEGGTQYF
once	NA	TRBV5-6	TRBJ2-1	TGTGCCAGCAGCCCTAGGGCGGACTCGCCGGGCAATGAGCAGTTCTTC	CASSPRADSPGNEQFF
few	TRBD2	TRBV5-6	TRBJ2-7	TGTGCCAGCAGCACCGGACTAGCGGACTACGAGCAGTACTTC	CASSTGLADYEQYF
NA	TRBD2	TRBV2	TRBJ2-7	TGTGCCAGCAGGAGCCGGACTAGCGGTTCCTACGAGCAGTACTTC	CASRSRTSGSYEQYF
few	TRBD1	TRBV7-9	TRBJ1-2	TGTTCCAGCAGCCTATCAGGAGGGGGCCCTAACTATGGCTACACCTTC	CSSSLSGGGPNYGYTF
NA	TRBD1	TRBV7-9	TRBJ2-1	TGTGCCAGCAGCTTAGTACAGGGGGGGCAGTTCTTC	CASSLVQGGQFF
NA	TRBD1	TRBV5-1	TRBJ1-2	TGCGCCAGCAGCTGGGGGACAGGGGGCTTAATTAACTATGGCTACACCTTC	CASSWGTGGLINYGYTF
NA	TRBD1	TRBV10-3	TRBJ2-3	TGTGCCATCAGTGCGACAGGGGGTATGCGCACAGATACGCAGTATTTT	CAISATGGMRTDTQYF
NA	TRBD1	TRBV7-9	TRBJ2-4	TGTGCCAGCAGCCAAGGGACAGGGGGAGGAAACATTCAGTACTTC	CASSQGTGGGNIQYF
NA	TRBD2	TRBV5-1	TRBJ2-1	TGCGCCAGCAGCTTGGACGGGGGGGTCAATGAGCAGTTCTTC	CASSLDGGVNEQFF
few	NA	TRBV30	TRBJ2-4	TGTGCCTGGAGTCCCGGGTTCGAAGCCAAAAACATTCAGTACTTC	CAWSPGFEAKNIQYF
NA	NA	TRBV5-1	TRBJ1-1	TGCGCCAGCAGCTCAGGGCCCGCGGGAAACACTGAAGCTTTCTTT	CASSSGPAGNTEAFF